This T cell receptor (beta chain) was identified in a study of shared clonotypes between healthy human individuals. Study at large: Plates per donor: three CD4 naive, three CD4 memory, two CD8 naive, one CD8 memory.

At a deep level, the assay was run. Each subset's genomic DNA was split evenly across several immunoSEQ plates. Repertoires were generated with immunoSEQ multiplex PCR, while TCRdb's copy carries only in-frame clones and drops some. This sample has hundreds of thousands of clones, with almost 97% found just once. Germline CDR1 is SGHRS and CDR2 is YFSETQ. J lost 0 bases, V lost 4 bases, and 13 bases had no gene match. The CDR3 covers 18 residues. Study-wide findings and caveats: Although depth was large, rarefaction showed that sequencing of the sorted subsets was incomplete.

On this clone itself: Its antigen is as yet unknown.

The chain joins TRBV5-1 to TRBJ2-1; TRBD1 agrees at 7 bases. This clonotype originated in a woman in her thirties in good health. Sequencing used naive CD4+ T cells sorted from blood. The subset denotes: CD45RA+ positively selected. In nucleotides, the CDR3 is TGCGCCAGCAGCCCCCTCGCCGCACGGGACAGCTCCTACAATGAGCAGTTCTTC. It is translated as CASSPLAARDSSYNEQFF.